Listed here are 17 T cell receptor beta chains from one sample, sequenced in a study of monozygotic twins with cystic fibrosis (dated by TCRdb to the early 2020s). The method was the immunoSEQ multiplex PCR assay. Imported from immuneACCESS, the table was reduced by TCRdb to in-frame sequences with V and J called. These copies leave out some clones; in studies compared against another copy, an unresolved V gene accounts for under half, and the cause of the remainder is not known. This sample lists approximately 27,000 clones; about nine tenths were detected once. The leading ten clones occupy approximately 0.54% of the sample. The sequenced sample consisted of blood. The receptors come from a girl aged 2 to 10 with cystic fibrosis.

This clone was recorded a few times. The chain is built from TRBV5-1 and TRBJ1-3; D is perhaps TRBD1 (5 bases). Trimming took 4 bases from V and 4 from J, leaving 15 bases between them. In germline, CDR1 is SGHRS, CDR2 YFSETQ. CDR3 length equals 15 residues. The CDR3 region has the DNA TGCGCCAGCAGCCAAGGGCCCCAGGGAGGAAACACCATATATTTT. It translates to CASSQGPQGGNTIYF.

This clone has only one observation. This chain uses TRBV7-2 with TRBJ1-3; 7 bases are shared with TRBD1. The CDR3 is 18 amino acids. The V segment lost 3 bases and the J segment 0 bases; nucleotides outside the gene matches: 11. Per the germline V gene, CDR1 is SGHTA and CDR2 is FQGNSA. The CDR3 coding sequence is TGTGCCAGCAGCTTTAGACCGGACAGGCATTACTCTGGAAACACCATATATTTT. Translated: CASSFRPDRHYSGNTIYF.

This sequence joins TRBV15 and TRBJ2-7, with a possible D match to TRBD2 (6 bases). There are 15 residues in the CDR3. Germline values: CDR1 LNHNV, CDR2 YYDKDF (reference sequence). Trimming shortened V by 3 bases and J by 5 bases, and 17 bases separated the two germline ends. The CDR3 bases are TGTGCCACCAGCAGCCGCGGGGACCCTAGAGACGAGCAGTACTTC. Its translation: CATSSRGDPRDEQYF.

The rearrangement uses TRBV7-2 and TRBJ2-5, with D hard to call. This CDR3 region has 11 residues. Deletions cut 5 bases from V and 5 bases from J, with 6 bases between. Germline assignment: CDR1 SGHTA and CDR2 FQGNSA. CDR3: CASSHGETQYF. CDR3 nucleotide sequence: TGTGCCAGCAGCCACGGGGAGACCCAGTACTTC.

This clone occurred once. The chain carries TRBV12-5 and TRBJ2-5, with 8 bases matching TRBD2. Trimming at V came to 4 bases and at J to 4 bases, leaving 8 bases not matched to a gene. The germline gives CDR1 LGHNT, CDR2 FRNRAP. The CDR3 loop spans 15 amino acids. CDR3 sequence reads: CASGSDGGARETQYF. The CDR3, as DNA: TGTGCTAGTGGTTCTGACGGGGGGGCCAGAGAGACCCAGTACTTC.

The J gene is TRBJ1-1, the V gene TRBV6-6; the D is unclear. Trimming left V 2 bases short and J 7 bases short, with 8 bases between. CDR3 size: 12 residues. Per germline, CDR1 MNHNY and CDR2 SVGAGI (reference sequence). CDR3 sequence (DNA): TGTGCCAGCAGTTACATGGGAAATGAAGCTTTCTTT. This encodes CASSYMGNEAFF.

For the CDR3, the DNA is TGTGCCAGAAGCCCCATCGGATCGACTCATTACGAGCAGTACTTC. Translated, it gives CARSPIGSTHYEQYF. The V gene is TRBV5-3, the J gene TRBJ2-7; no reliable D call. TRBV5-3 is an open reading frame whose function is uncertain. This CDR3 comprises 15 residues. V was trimmed by 4 bases and J by 4 bases, leaving 18 bases between them.

The CDR3 DNA sequence: TGCGCCAGCAGCTTGGGTCAGCAAGCTAACTATGGCTACACCTTC. Protein product: CASSLGQQANYGYTF. This chain links TRBV5-1 with TRBJ1-2; D is uncertain. In germline, CDR1 is SGHRS, CDR2 YFSETQ. The CDR3 is 15 residues long. The V end lost 0 bases, the J end lost 0 bases, and 9 bases lay between the germline ends.

J is TRBJ2-7 and V is TRBV7-2; the D is unclear. CDR1 and CDR2 (germline): SGHTA, FQGNSA. This CDR3 spans 15 amino acids. V was trimmed by 2 bases and J by 0 bases, leaving 11 bases between them. The CDR3 is CASSLYGPSSYEQYF. The CDR3 coding sequence is TGTGCCAGCAGCTTATACGGGCCCAGCTCCTACGAGCAGTACTTC.

In this sample, this clone turned up a few times. The rearrangement uses TRBV7-2 and TRBJ1-1, with a weak D call TRBD1 (5 bases). Looked up from germline, CDR1 is SGHTA and CDR2 is FQGNSA. V was pared by 2 bases and J by 1 base, with 5 bases between. The CDR3 has 13 residues. CDR3 DNA sequence: TGTGCCAGCAGCTTACAGGGGAACACTGAAGCTTTCTTT. It specifies CASSLQGNTEAFF. The full variable domain, its missing parts supplied by reference TRBV7-2 and TRBJ1-1, is GAGVSQSPSNKVTEKGKDVELRCDPISGHTALYWYRQSLGQGLEFLIYFQGNSAPDKSGLPSDRFSAERTGGSVSTLTIQRTQQEDSAVYLCASSLQGNTEAFFGQGTRLTVV.

The chain employs TRBV29-1 and TRBJ2-7; 8 nucleotides align to TRBD2. The CDR3 loop spans 12 amino acids. J gave up 5 bases and V 4 bases, and 4 bases lay outside the gene matches. Germline CDR1 and CDR2: SQVTM and ANQGSEA. CDR3: CSVGTGGNEQYF. The DNA of the CDR3 is TGCAGCGTTGGTACGGGGGGGAACGAGCAGTACTTC.

In this sample, this clone turned up once. The V gene is TRBV4-1, the J gene TRBJ1-5, with D perhaps matching TRBD1 (5 bases). The CDR3 covers 14 residues. V was cut by 0 bases and J by 7 bases, with 10 bases left in between. The germline V gene has CDR1 MGHRA and CDR2 YSYEKL. The CDR3 region has the DNA TGCGCCAGCAGCCAAGATCCAGGGAGGCAGCCCCAGCATTTT. As protein: CASSQDPGRQPQHF.

The chain is built from TRBV4-2 and TRBJ2-1; 8 bases are shared with TRBD2. Trimming at V came to 1 base and at J to 6 bases, leaving 2 bases not matched to a gene. This CDR3 region has 14 residues. Germline loops: CDR1 LGHNA, CDR2 YNFKEQ. This CDR3 is CASSQAGTSNEQFF. The CDR3 nucleotides are TGTGCCAGCAGCCAAGCGGGGACTAGCAATGAGCAGTTCTTC.

The V call is TRBV4-3, the J call TRBJ2-3; either TRBD1 or TRBD2 may fit D (5 bases each). The CDR3 length is 12 residues. V lost 3 bases and J 5 bases, leaving 6 bases between the germline ends. Germline lookup yields CDR1 LGHNA and CDR2 YSLEER. The CDR3 sequence is CASSQGEDTQYF. The CDR3 DNA follows: TGCGCCAGCAGCCAGGGGGAAGATACGCAGTATTTT.

The chain combines TRBV10-3 with TRBJ1-3; D gene uncertain. The germline V gene has CDR1 ENHRY and CDR2 SYGVKD. This CDR3 comprises 12 residues. The ends were cut back, 4 bases at V and 4 bases at J, with 5 bases in the middle. CDR3 in amino acids: CAISVLGNTIYF. Here the CDR3 DNA reads TGTGCCATCAGTGTACTGGGAAACACCATATATTTT.

The V and J genes are TRBV5-1 and TRBJ2-2; possible D gene TRBD2, 5 bases. Per germline, CDR1 SGHRS and CDR2 YFSETQ. The CDR3 loop spans 14 amino acids. Trimming removed 2 bases at V and 1 base at J, with 6 bases between. CDR3 nucleotides: TGCGCCAGCAGCTTAGAGGGGAACACCGGGGAGCTGTTTTTT. It translates to CASSLEGNTGELFF.

This chain connects TRBV29-1 to TRBJ2-3; TRBD1 or TRBD2 may be the D gene (5 bases each). The ends were cut back, 2 bases at V and 4 bases at J, with 16 bases in the middle. CDR3 size: 15 residues. The V gene's germline CDR1 is SQVTM and CDR2 ANQGSEA. The CDR3 spells CSVERDLSGADTQYF. The CDR3, as DNA: TGCAGCGTTGAAAGGGACCTATCTGGAGCAGATACGCAGTATTTT.